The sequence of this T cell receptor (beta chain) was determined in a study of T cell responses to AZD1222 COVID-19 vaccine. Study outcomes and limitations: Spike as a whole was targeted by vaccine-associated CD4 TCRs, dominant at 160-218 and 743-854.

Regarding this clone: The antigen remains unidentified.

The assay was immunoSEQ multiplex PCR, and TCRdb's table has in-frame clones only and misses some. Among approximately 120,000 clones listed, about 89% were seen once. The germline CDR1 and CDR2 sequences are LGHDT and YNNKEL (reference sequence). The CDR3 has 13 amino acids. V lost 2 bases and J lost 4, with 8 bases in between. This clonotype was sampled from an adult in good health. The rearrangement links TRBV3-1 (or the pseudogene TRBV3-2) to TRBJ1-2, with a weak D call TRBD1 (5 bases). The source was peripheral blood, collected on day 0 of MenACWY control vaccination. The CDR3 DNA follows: TGTGCCAGCAGCCAACTGGGGCCCTATGGCTACACCTTC. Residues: CASSQLGPYGYTF.